This is a list of T cell receptor beta chains from one sample in a study of molecular identifiers for immune sequencing clone quantification. TCRdb called the PCR reads again in MiXCR, with one record for every CDR3 protein. The sample includes about 500,000 distinct CDR3 sequences, around 21% of them seen just once. The sample taken for sequencing was naive CD8+ T cells from blood, with Jurkat cell RNA spiked in. These receptors were collected from a human donor in good health. Some libraries in this study had Jurkat cell RNA spiked in. CDR3s include the opening cysteine and the closing phenylalanine or tryptophan. D genes are given only for firm matches. Expanded clones get a size class; other rows say once, few or many, or leave the size out.

j_call,d_call,clone_size,v_call,cdr3_aa,cdr3_nt
TRBJ1-1,-,many,TRBV5-6,CASSLLAGAGWTEAFF,TGTGCCAGCAGCTTGCTTGCGGGGGCGGGATGGACTGAAGCTTTCTTT
TRBJ2-1,-,few,TRBV6-5,CASSLTEGYVYNEQFF,TGTGCCAGCAGTTTAACGGAGGGTTACGTATACAATGAGCAGTTCTTC
TRBJ2-3,-,-,TRBV9,CASSVVHLATDTQYF,TGTGCCAGCAGCGTAGTTCACCTGGCCACAGATACGCAGTATTTT
TRBJ1-1,-,many,TRBV27,CASSIYQNTEAFF,TGTGCCAGCAGCATTTATCAGAACACTGAAGCTTTCTTT
TRBJ2-7,-,-,TRBV30,CAWSAVALGTYEQYF,TGTGCCTGGAGTGCCGTGGCATTGGGGACCTACGAGCAGTACTTC
TRBJ2-7,-,many,TRBV7-9,CASSLGTRYEQYF,TGTGCCAGCAGCTTAGGGACCCGCTACGAGCAGTACTTC
TRBJ2-1,TRBD2,-,TRBV20-1,CSARLAGLYNEQFF,TGCAGTGCTAGACTAGCGGGCCTCTACAATGAGCAGTTCTTC
TRBJ2-1,TRBD2,few,TRBV4-1,CASSQEVAGGYNEQFF,TGCGCCAGCAGCCAAGAAGTAGCGGGAGGATACAATGAGCAGTTCTTC
TRBJ2-7,TRBD1,many,TRBV10-3,CAISDLLGQGYEQYF,TGTGCCATCAGTGACTTACTAGGACAGGGCTACGAGCAGTACTTC
TRBJ2-3,-,once,TRBV7-9,CASSFFPLRVGTDTQYF,TGTGCCAGCAGCTTTTTCCCCCTACGGGTTGGCACAGATACGCAGTATTTT
TRBJ1-4,-,-,TRBV4-3,CASSQGWQETNEKLFF,TGCGCCAGCAGCCAAGGGTGGCAGGAAACTAATGAAAAACTGTTTTTT
TRBJ2-7,-,many,TRBV4-1,CASSQAQGNEQYF,TGCGCCAGCAGCCAAGCCCAGGGGAACGAGCAGTACTTC
TRBJ2-5,TRBD1,many,TRBV5-1,CASSYAGQGAGETQYF,TGCGCCAGCAGCTACGCGGGACAGGGGGCGGGAGAGACCCAGTACTTC
TRBJ2-1,-,few,TRBV28,CASSFTGSGHEQFF,TGTGCCAGCAGTTTTACCGGGAGTGGCCATGAGCAGTTCTTC
TRBJ1-5,-,few,TRBV7-2,CASSLEGNSRWPQHF,TGTGCCAGCAGCTTAGAGGGGAACTCCCGGTGGCCCCAGCATTTT
TRBJ1-5,TRBD1,few,TRBV5-5,CASSDSGTGNQPQHF,TGTGCCAGCAGCGATTCCGGGACAGGGAATCAGCCCCAGCATTTT
TRBJ1-4,-,-,TRBV4-1,CVSSQAAARGIEKLFF,TGCGTCAGCAGCCAAGCGGCAGCACGGGGAATCGAAAAACTGTTTTTT
TRBJ2-3,TRBD2,few,TRBV27,CASSTTSGGFTDTQYF,TGTGCCAGCAGTACGACTAGCGGGGGATTCACAGATACGCAGTATTTT
TRBJ1-6,-,many,TRBV7-2,CASSLGYNSPLHF,TGTGCCAGCAGCCTGGGCTATAATTCACCCCTCCACTTT
TRBJ2-5,TRBD2,-,TRBV5-1,CASSSLAGGPLEETQYF,TGCGCCAGCAGCTCCTTAGCGGGAGGGCCGCTGGAGGAGACCCAGTACTTC
TRBJ2-7,TRBD2,few,TRBV7-9,CASSLPRGSGIYEQYF,TGTGCCAGCAGCTTACCCCGTGGTAGCGGGATCTACGAGCAGTACTTC
TRBJ2-7,-,many,TRBV20-1,CSIKGLATYEQYF,TGCAGCATCAAGGGGCTAGCAACCTACGAGCAGTACTTC
TRBJ2-3,-,many,TRBV11-2,CASSLEAGGDTQYF,TGTGCCAGCAGCTTAGAGGCCGGCGGGGATACGCAGTATTTT
TRBJ2-7,-,few,TRBV7-9,CASSLAPASEQYF,TGTGCCAGCAGCTTAGCGCCAGCAAGCGAGCAGTACTTC
TRBJ1-1,-,-,TRBV7-6,CASSLGTTENTEAFF,TGTGCCAGCAGCCTCGGGACAACCGAGAACACTGAAGCTTTCTTT
TRBJ2-7,-,-,TRBV27,CASGFRGSYEQYF,TGTGCCAGCGGTTTCAGGGGATCCTACGAGCAGTACTTC
TRBJ1-1,-,-,TRBV28,CASSIRGRDTEAFF,TGTGCCAGCAGTATCAGGGGAAGGGACACTGAAGCTTTCTTT
TRBJ2-1,-,-,TRBV7-9,CASSVWQEKDNEQFF,TGTGCCAGCAGTGTCTGGCAGGAGAAGGACAATGAGCAGTTCTTC
TRBJ2-4,-,many,TRBV20-1,CSQEEGLNIQYF,TGCAGTCAGGAGGAGGGTCTAAACATTCAGTACTTC
TRBJ2-1,-,many,TRBV6-2/TRBV6-3,CASSYGGSYNEQFF,TGTGCCAGCAGTTACGGGGGGAGCTACAATGAGCAGTTCTTC
TRBJ2-7,-,few,TRBV6-1,CASSGEVRYEQYF,TGTGCCAGCAGTGGTGAGGTACGATACGAGCAGTACTTC
TRBJ1-6,-,few,TRBV5-5,CASSHRPPASSYNSPLHF,TGTGCCAGCAGTCATCGGCCCCCGGCTAGCTCCTATAATTCACCCCTCCACTTT
TRBJ2-1,TRBD2,many,TRBV6-6,CASSYLRPGLAGNEQFF,TGTGCCAGCAGTTACCTCCGCCCCGGACTAGCGGGGAATGAGCAGTTCTTC
TRBJ1-4,-,-,TRBV27,CASSLSGRTSEKLFF,TGTGCCAGCAGTTTATCCGGTCGGACTAGTGAAAAACTGTTTTTT
TRBJ2-2,-,few,TRBV4-1,CASSQDGAGADTGELFF,TGCGCCAGCAGCCAAGATGGGGCGGGGGCGGACACCGGGGAGCTGTTTTTT
TRBJ2-3,-,-,TRBV7-9,CTSSFDGGRGTDTQYF,TGTACCAGCAGCTTTGACGGAGGGCGCGGCACAGATACGCAGTATTTT
TRBJ2-1,TRBD2,-,TRBV24-1,CATSDSLAGPYNEQFF,TGTGCCACCAGTGATTCCCTAGCGGGTCCTTACAATGAGCAGTTCTTC
TRBJ2-7,-,-,TRBV7-2,CASSLARGTRHSYEQYF,TGTGCCAGCAGCTTAGCGCGCGGGACCCGCCACTCCTACGAGCAGTACTTC
TRBJ2-7,TRBD2,few,TRBV13,CASSPGLAGDGEQYF,TGTGCCAGCAGCCCAGGACTAGCGGGAGACGGTGAGCAGTACTTC
TRBJ2-3,TRBD2,many,TRBV28,CASSYAGSGSDTDTQYF,TGTGCCAGCAGTTATGCGGGTAGCGGGAGTGATACAGATACGCAGTATTTT
TRBJ1-2,TRBD1,-,TRBV28,CASRPGQGMDYGYTF,TGTGCCAGCAGACCCGGACAGGGGATGGACTATGGCTACACCTTC
TRBJ2-3,TRBD2,-,TRBV19,CASSMLAGVTDTQYF,TGTGCCAGTAGTATGCTAGCGGGGGTCACAGATACGCAGTATTTT
TRBJ2-3,-,many,TRBV4-3,CASTDGRYTDTQYF,TGCGCCAGCACAGACGGGCGGTACACAGATACGCAGTATTTT
TRBJ1-1,-,-,TRBV5-1,CASSWGGPTEAFF,TGCGCCAGCAGCTGGGGGGGGCCCACTGAAGCTTTCTTT
TRBJ2-6,-,-,TRBV27,CASSLGRVGANVLTF,TGTGCCAGCAGTTTAGGAAGGGTTGGGGCCAACGTCCTGACTTTC